These 25 T cell receptor beta chains originate from one sample sequenced in a study of tumor-infiltrating lymphocytes in primary liver carcinoma. TCR beta cDNA was reverse-transcribed from about 500 ng of total RNA. The reaction used a constant-region primer and ProtoScript II reverse transcriptase. Investigators got TCR beta libraries out of three nested multiplex PCR rounds, done with slightly modified ARM-PCR. Running approximately 10 cycles apiece, the first two PCR rounds relied on TRBV1-TRBV30 forward primers together with a C-beta reverse primer. One entry per CDR3 protein, called by TCRdb with MiXCR from the multiplex PCR reads. Here the sample spans approximately 45,000 distinct CDR3 sequences, around 80% being singletons. Bulk tissue was left unsorted, and RNA and DNA were co-extracted from roughly 20-30 mg of it. The material sequenced was tumor-adjacent normal liver tissue. These receptors all come from a woman aged 30 to 39 with primary liver carcinoma and hepatitis B virus infection.

On this clonotype: The junction and the germline gene differ at one end; a read error may be behind it. V usage is TRBV12-3 or TRBV12-4 and J usage is TRBJ2-3; D may be TRBD1 (5 bases). The CDR3 totals 14 residues. The CDR3 DNA reads TGTGCCAGCAGAACGGGTGGGGCAAGAGATACACAGTATTTT. Encoded protein: CASRTGGARDTQYF.

The sample holds one count of this clonotype. V gene TRBV6-2 or TRBV6-3 combines with J gene TRBJ2-1, with 16 bases matching TRBD2. This CDR3 spans 18 amino acids. Germline lookup yields CDR1 MNHEY and CDR2 SVGEGT. V lost 9 bases, J lost 5 bases, and 13 bases stayed unmatched. CDR3 region: CASRAPGLAGGYNNEQFF. CDR3 DNA sequence: TGTGCCAGTAGGGCACCGGGACTAGCGGGAGGGTATAACAATGAGCAGTTCTTC.

Details on this clonotype: The conserved phenylalanine or tryptophan normally closing the CDR3 is absent here, so this likely arose from a read error. The chain joins TRBV4-1 to TRBJ1-4; perhaps TRBD1 as D (6 bases). The CDR3 has 16 residues. From germline, CDR1 is MGHRA and CDR2 YSYEKL. CDR3 coding DNA: TGCGACAGCAGCCCCTCCCCGACAGGAGGAAATGAAAAACTGTTTTAT. Translation: CDSSPSPTGGNEKLFY.

As for this clonotype: A much larger clone sits a single nucleotide away, making a read error possible. The rearrangement joins TRBV4-1 to TRBJ2-1; perhaps TRBD2 as D (6 bases). This CDR3 contains 13 residues. CDR1 and CDR2 (germline): MGHRA, YSYEKL. The DNA of the CDR3 is TGCGCCGGCAGTTCGGACTACTACAATGAGCAGTTCTTC. This encodes CAGSSDYYNEQFF.

Worth noting for this clonotype: This may be a read error: a much more frequent sequence differs by one nucleotide. V and J are TRBV7-2 and TRBJ1-1, with a weak D call TRBD1 (5 bases). Germline values: CDR1 SGHTA, CDR2 FQGNSA. The length of the CDR3 is 12 residues. The CDR3 loop reads CDSSQTGTRAFF. The CDR3 DNA is TGTGACAGCAGCCAGACCGGGACGAGAGCTTTCTTT.

This clonotype was seen ten or more times. V gene TRBV6-6 combines with J gene TRBJ2-2; D may be TRBD2 (5 bases). The germline V gene encodes CDR1 MNHNY and CDR2 SVGAGI (reference sequence). V lost 0 bases, J lost 3 bases, and 8 bases lay in between. The CDR3 is 15 residues long. The chain's CDR3 is CASSYSSDYTGELFF. The CDR3 DNA follows: TGTGCCAGCAGTTACTCTAGCGACTACACCGGGGAGCTGTTTTTT.

This clonotype has more than one count but fewer than ten. The chain carries TRBV18 and TRBJ2-1; no definite D call. The length of the CDR3 is 15 residues. In germline, CDR1 is KGHSH, CDR2 LQKENI. The V and J ends lost 2 bases and 0 bases respectively, with 8 bases between them. CDR3 coding DNA: TGTGCCAGCTCACCAAGCAGGTCCTCCTACAATGAGCAGTTCTTC. The encoded protein is CASSPSRSSYNEQFF.

V usage is TRBV6-1 and J usage is TRBJ2-5; 9 bases agree with TRBD2. Germline values: CDR1 MNHNS, CDR2 SASEGT. V dropped 5 bases and J dropped 4; count of bases not matched to a gene: 5. CDR3 length: 14 residues. CDR3 nucleotides: TGTGCCAGCAGTTTTAGCGGGAGATCAGAGACCCAGTACTTC. This encodes CASSFSGRSETQYF.

Concerning this clonotype: Given a much more abundant clone one base away, this may be a read error. The chain carries TRBV5-4 and TRBJ2-5, with 7 bases matching TRBD1. Germline assignment: CDR1 SGHNT and CDR2 YYREEE (reference sequence). The CDR3 is made up of 14 amino acids. CDR3: CISSKGGGRETQYF. Written as DNA, the CDR3 is TGTATCAGCAGCAAAGGGGGCGGGCGAGAGACCCAGTACTTC.

On this clonotype: One end of the junction fails to match germline, which may point to a read error. This chain uses TRBV6-5 with TRBJ2-7; D gene ambiguous. Germline-derived CDR1 and CDR2 are MNHEY and SVGAGI. The CDR3 totals 16 residues. CDR3 DNA: TGTGCCAGCAGTTTCTCCCCGCACAGACCAGCCTACGATCAGTACTTC. Encoded protein: CASSFSPHRPAYDQYF.

This clonotype was counted a single time. Mismatch with germline at one junction end may stem from a read error. The V call is TRBV6-5, the J call TRBJ2-5; possible D gene TRBD2, 6 bases. The length of the CDR3 is 15 residues. The germline CDR1 and CDR2 sequences are MNHEY and SVGAGI. The CDR3 DNA sequence: TGTGTCAGCAGCCCCACTGGCGGTCGGGGGGAGACCCAGTACTTC. This encodes CVSSPTGGRGETQYF.

Regarding this clonotype: An end of the junction does not agree with germline; a read error may underlie this. The V and J genes are TRBV7-8 and TRBJ2-3, with 10 bases lining up with TRBD2. The CDR3 consists of 16 residues. The V gene's germline CDR1 is SGHVS and CDR2 FQNEAQ. The CDR3 loop reads CASGLEAGGPGDTQCF. The CDR3, as DNA: TGTGCCAGCGGCTTAGAAGCGGGAGGGCCTGGTGATACGCAGTGTTTT.

This clonotype was seen a handful of times. J is TRBJ1-1 and V is TRBV2; D call uncertain. The germline V gene encodes CDR1 SNHLY and CDR2 FYNNEI. Trimming took off 6 bases at V and 1 base at J, with 9 bases between the two ends. This CDR3 region has 13 residues. CDR3 sequence reads: CASSLSANTEAFF. The CDR3 DNA sequence: TGTGCCAGCAGCCTCTCGGCGAACACTGAAGCTTTCTTT.

With respect to this clonotype: This sequence may be a read error, since a much larger clone differs from it by one base. Lacking the conserved final phenylalanine or tryptophan, this CDR3 likely reflects a read error. The rearrangement links TRBV7-9 to TRBJ2-7, with D tentatively TRBD1 (6 bases). Germline assignment: CDR1 SEHNR and CDR2 FQNEAQ (reference sequence). Trimming took off 3 bases at V and 5 bases at J, with 17 bases between the two ends. CDR3 length: 15 residues. CDR3 bases: TGTGCCAGCAGCTTTGTTCGGGACACATGGAACGAGCAGTACTTA. The encoded protein is CASSFVRDTWNEQYL.

Regarding this clonotype: This CDR3 is missing its conserved last phenylalanine or tryptophan, likely due to a read error. It is unclear where the CDR3 begins or ends on the DNA, so no DNA is shown, and the CDR3 is as TCRdb lists it. The rearrangement uses TRBV11-1 and TRBJ1-1. Per germline, CDR1 SGHAT and CDR2 FQDESV (reference sequence). The length of the CDR3 is 15 amino acids, counting both ends. CDR3: CASSPRAVMNTEAIS.

A note on this clonotype: Lacking the conserved final phenylalanine or tryptophan, this CDR3 likely reflects a read error. The chain recombines TRBV4-3 with TRBJ2-7, with D perhaps matching TRBD1 (5 bases). CDR3 length: 15 amino acids. CDR1 is LGHNA, CDR2 YSLEER, per germline. The CDR3 reads CVSSQDFPGSYEQYS. The CDR3, as DNA: TGCGTCAGCAGTCAAGATTTTCCAGGGTCCTACGAGCAGTACTCC.

A word on this clonotype: A read error may be the cause here, since a much bigger clone is one base away. V gene TRBV7-9 combines with J gene TRBJ2-4, with D possibly matching TRBD1 (6 bases). Looked up from germline, CDR1 is SEHNR and CDR2 is FQNEAQ (reference sequence). This CDR3 has 15 residues. CDR3 in amino acids: CVSSSGVITKNIQYF. The CDR3 coding sequence is TGTGTCAGCAGTTCAGGGGTGATTACCAAAAACATTCAGTACTTC.

On this clonotype: An end of the junction does not agree with germline; a read error may underlie this. V gene TRBV29-1 combines with J gene TRBJ2-7; 7 bases map to TRBD2. CDR3 length: 12 residues. The germline gives CDR1 SQVTM, CDR2 ANQGSEA. Here the CDR3 reads CSVRGKGYEQYF. CDR3 DNA sequence: TGCAGCGTGCGGGGGAAAGGGTACGAACAGTACTTC.

Worth noting for this clonotype: Possible read error: a much larger clone is one base away. The chain carries TRBV11-3 and TRBJ1-1, with a possible D match to TRBD1 (5 bases). CDR3 length: 13 residues. CDR1 is SGHNT and CDR2 is YENEEA in the germline V gene. Between the trimmed V and J ends, which lost 5 bases and 5 bases, there was a span of 12 bases. CDR3 DNA: TGTGCCAGCAGCACAGGTTTGAGAACTGAAGCTTTCTTT. It is translated as CASSTGLRTEAFF. The full variable domain, in which reference TRBV11-3 and TRBJ1-1 provide the parts outside the CDR3, is EAGVVQSPRYKIIEKKQPVAFWCNPISGHNTLYWYLQNLGQGPELLIRYENEEAVDDSQLPKDRFSAERLKGVDSTLKIQPAELGDSAVYLCASSTGLRTEAFFGQGTRLTVV.

There are a few counts of this clonotype. V gene TRBV11-2 combines with J gene TRBJ2-1; maybe TRBD2 (5 bases). Trimming removed 0 bases from V and 6 bases from J, with 12 bases in between. Germline V CDR1 and CDR2: SGHAT, FQNNGV. The CDR3 extends over 15 amino acids. The CDR3 DNA reads as TGTGCCAGCAGCTTAGAGGGGAGTCTCCTCAATGAGCAGTTCTTC. It specifies CASSLEGSLLNEQFF. Using reference TRBV11-2 and TRBJ2-1 for the parts outside the CDR3, the full variable domain is EAGVAQSPRYKIIEKRQSVAFWCNPISGHATLYWYQQILGQGPKLLIQFQNNGVVDDSQLPKDRFSAERLKGVDSTLKIQPAKLEDSAVYLCASSLEGSLLNEQFFGPGTRLTVL.

The chain recombines TRBV28 with TRBJ1-2; TRBD1 matches at 8 bases. Per germline, CDR1 MDHEN and CDR2 SYDVKM. The trim removed 7 bases at V and 4 bases at J, leaving 11 bases unmatched. The CDR3 has 15 residues. For the CDR3, the DNA is TGTGCCAGCATCCAAGAACAGGGGGATATCTATGGCTACACCTTC. Amino acid sequence: CASIQEQGDIYGYTF.

This clonotype was counted ten times or more. The chain is built from TRBV7-9 and TRBJ1-1; D not resolved. V was trimmed by 1 base and J by 10 bases, leaving 10 bases between them. Germline CDR1 reads SEHNR; CDR2 reads FQNEAQ (reference sequence). The CDR3 loop spans 12 amino acids. The CDR3 bases are TGTGCCAGCAGCTTAGTGGGCAGGACAGCTTTCTTT. Amino acid sequence: CASSLVGRTAFF. Full variable domain (rest looked up from reference TRBV7-9 and TRBJ1-1): DTGVSQNPRHKITKRGQNVTFRCDPISEHNRLYWYRQTLGQGPEFLTYFQNEAQLEKSRLLSDRFSAERPKGSFSTLEIQRTEQGDSAMYLCASSLVGRTAFFGQGTRLTVV.

CDR3 protein: CAWRGLVGESYEQYF. In nucleotides, the CDR3 is TGTGCCTGGAGGGGACTGGTGGGGGAGTCCTACGAGCAGTACTTC. This chain uses TRBV30 with TRBJ2-7; D is perhaps TRBD2 (6 bases). The V gene lost 3 bases and the J gene lost 1 base, with 16 bases spanning the gap. The CDR3 has 15 amino acids. Germline V gene sequence: CDR1 GTSNPN, CDR2 SVGIG (reference sequence). Supplemented by reference TRBV30 and TRBJ2-7, the full variable domain reads SQTIHQWPATLVQPVGSPLSLECTVEGTSNPNLYWYRQAAGRGLQLLFYSVGIGQISSEVPQNLSASRPQDRQFILSSKKLLLSDSGFYLCAWRGLVGESYEQYFGPGTRLTVT.

Points on this clonotype: Compared with germline, one end of the junction differs, possibly owing to a read error. The genes are TRBV4-1 and TRBJ2-7; maybe TRBD2 (7 bases). From germline, CDR1 is MGHRA and CDR2 YSYEKL. CDR3 length: 15 amino acids. CDR3 sequence: CANSQAGGLLFEQYF. Written as DNA, the CDR3 is TGCGCCAACAGCCAAGCCGGGGGGCTTCTCTTCGAGCAGTACTTC.

In its sample, this clonotype ranks as medium-sized (0.01 to 0.1%). The rearrangement links TRBV11-2 to TRBJ1-6; D gene uncertain. This CDR3 comprises 15 residues. The V gene's germline CDR1 is SGHAT and CDR2 FQNNGV. V shed 5 bases and J shed 10 bases, with 18 bases lying between them. This CDR3 reads CASSDSRRVSSPLHF. The CDR3, as DNA: TGTGCCAGCAGCGACTCGCGAAGGGTCAGCTCACCCCTCCACTTT.